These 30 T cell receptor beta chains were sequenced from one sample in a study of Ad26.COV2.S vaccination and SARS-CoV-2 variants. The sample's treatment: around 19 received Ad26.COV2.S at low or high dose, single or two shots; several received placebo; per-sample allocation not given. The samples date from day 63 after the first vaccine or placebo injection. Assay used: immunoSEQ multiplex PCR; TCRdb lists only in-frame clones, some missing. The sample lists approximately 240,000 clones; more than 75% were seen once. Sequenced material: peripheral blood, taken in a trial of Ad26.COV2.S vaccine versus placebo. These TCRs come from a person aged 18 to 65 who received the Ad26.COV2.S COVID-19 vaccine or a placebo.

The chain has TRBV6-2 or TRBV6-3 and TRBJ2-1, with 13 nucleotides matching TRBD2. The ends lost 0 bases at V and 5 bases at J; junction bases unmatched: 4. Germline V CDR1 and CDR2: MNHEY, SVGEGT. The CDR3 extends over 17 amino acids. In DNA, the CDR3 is TGTGCCAGCAGTTACTCGACCGGACTAGCGGGGGACAATGAGCAGTTCTTC. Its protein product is CASSYSTGLAGDNEQFF.

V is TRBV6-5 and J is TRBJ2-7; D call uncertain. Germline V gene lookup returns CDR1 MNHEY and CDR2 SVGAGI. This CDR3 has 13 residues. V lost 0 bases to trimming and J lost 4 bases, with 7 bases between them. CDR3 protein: CASSYSGVYEQYF. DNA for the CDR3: TGTGCCAGCAGTTACTCGGGTGTGTACGAGCAGTACTTC.

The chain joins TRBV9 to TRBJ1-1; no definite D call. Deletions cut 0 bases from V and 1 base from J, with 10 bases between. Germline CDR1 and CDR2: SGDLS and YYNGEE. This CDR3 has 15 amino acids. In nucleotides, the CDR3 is TGTGCCAGCAGCGTAGTGTCAGGACCGAACACTGAAGCTTTCTTT. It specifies CASSVVSGPNTEAFF.

The CDR3 protein is CASSLSPSGSGNTIYF. Here the CDR3 DNA reads TGCGCCAGCAGCCTTTCCCCTTCGGGGTCTGGAAACACCATATATTTT. The chain links TRBV4-1 to TRBJ1-3, with D unclear. The germline V gene has CDR1 MGHRA and CDR2 YSYEKL. Between the trimmed V and J ends, which lost 4 bases and 1 base, there was a span of 14 bases. CDR3 size: 16 residues.

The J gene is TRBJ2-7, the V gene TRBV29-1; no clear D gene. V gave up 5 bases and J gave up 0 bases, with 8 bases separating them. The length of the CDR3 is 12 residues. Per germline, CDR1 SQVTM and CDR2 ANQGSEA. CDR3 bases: TGCAGCGTTCAGACTTCCTCCTACGAGCAGTACTTC. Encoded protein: CSVQTSSYEQYF.

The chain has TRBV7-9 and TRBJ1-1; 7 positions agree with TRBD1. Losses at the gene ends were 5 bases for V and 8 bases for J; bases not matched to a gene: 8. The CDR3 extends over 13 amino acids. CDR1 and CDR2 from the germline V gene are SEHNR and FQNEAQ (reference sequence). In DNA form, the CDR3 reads TGTGCCAGCAGCCCAGGGGGGGGACTGGAAGCTTTCTTT. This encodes CASSPGGGLEAFF.

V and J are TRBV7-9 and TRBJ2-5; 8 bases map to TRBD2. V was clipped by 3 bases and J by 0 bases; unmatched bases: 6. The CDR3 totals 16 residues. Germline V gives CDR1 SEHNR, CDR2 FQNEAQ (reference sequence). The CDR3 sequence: CASSFSSGRYQETQYF. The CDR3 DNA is TGTGCCAGCAGCTTTTCAAGCGGGAGATACCAAGAGACCCAGTACTTC. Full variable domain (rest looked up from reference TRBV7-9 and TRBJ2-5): DTGVSQNPRHKITKRGQNVTFRCDPISEHNRLYWYRQTLGQGPEFLTYFQNEAQLEKSRLLSDRFSAERPKGSFSTLEIQRTEQGDSAMYLCASSFSSGRYQETQYFGPGTRLLVL.

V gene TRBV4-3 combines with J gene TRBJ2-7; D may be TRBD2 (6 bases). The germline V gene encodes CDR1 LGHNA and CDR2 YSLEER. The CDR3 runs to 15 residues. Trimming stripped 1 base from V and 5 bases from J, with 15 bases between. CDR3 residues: CASSQGGEPGDEQYF. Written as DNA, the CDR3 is TGCGCCAGCAGCCAAGGGGGGGAACCGGGGGACGAGCAGTACTTC.

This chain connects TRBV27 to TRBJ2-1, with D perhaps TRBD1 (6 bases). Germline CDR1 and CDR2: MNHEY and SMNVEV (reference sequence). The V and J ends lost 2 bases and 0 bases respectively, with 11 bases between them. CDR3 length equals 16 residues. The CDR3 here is CASSLNRAFSYNEQFF. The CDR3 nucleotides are TGTGCCAGCAGTTTAAACAGGGCGTTCTCCTACAATGAGCAGTTCTTC.

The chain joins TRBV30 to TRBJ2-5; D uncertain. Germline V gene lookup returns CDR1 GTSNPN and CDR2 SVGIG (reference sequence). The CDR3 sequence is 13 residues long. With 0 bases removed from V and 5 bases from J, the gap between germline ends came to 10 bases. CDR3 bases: TGTGCCTGGAGTGTACTTAGTCCTGAGACCCAGTACTTC. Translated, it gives CAWSVLSPETQYF.

The CDR3 DNA reads TGTGCCAGCAGTTACAGGAACAGCAATCAGCCCCAGCATTTT. Translated: CASSYRNSNQPQHF. This chain uses TRBV6-5 with TRBJ1-5; no reliable D call. Germline V gene data show CDR1 as MNHEY and CDR2 as SVGAGI. Trimming removed 2 bases at V and 1 base at J, with 6 bases between. CDR3 length: 14 residues.

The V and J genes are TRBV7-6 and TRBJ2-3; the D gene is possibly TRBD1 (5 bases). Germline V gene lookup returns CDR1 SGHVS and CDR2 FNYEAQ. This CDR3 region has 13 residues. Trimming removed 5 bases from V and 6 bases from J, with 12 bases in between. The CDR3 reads CASSTVPGDTQYF. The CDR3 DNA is TGTGCCAGCAGCACCGTCCCAGGGGATACGCAGTATTTT. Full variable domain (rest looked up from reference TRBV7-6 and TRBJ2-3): GAGVSQSPRYKVTKRGQDVALRCDPISGHVSLYWYRQALGQGPEFLTYFNYEAQQDKSGLPNDRFSAERPEGSISTLTIQRTEQRDSAMYRCASSTVPGDTQYFGPGTRLTVL.

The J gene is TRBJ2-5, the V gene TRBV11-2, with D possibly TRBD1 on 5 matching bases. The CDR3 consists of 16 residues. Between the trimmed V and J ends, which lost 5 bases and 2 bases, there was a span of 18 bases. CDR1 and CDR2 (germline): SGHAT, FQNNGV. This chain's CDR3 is CASSPMRTKRQETQYF. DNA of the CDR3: TGTGCCAGCAGCCCGATGCGGACAAAACGACAAGAGACCCAGTACTTC.

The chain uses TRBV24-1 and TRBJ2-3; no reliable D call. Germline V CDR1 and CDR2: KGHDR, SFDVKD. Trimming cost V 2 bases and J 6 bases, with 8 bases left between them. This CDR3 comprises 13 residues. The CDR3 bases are TGTGCCACCAGTGATTCCCCGAGGGATACGCAGTATTTT. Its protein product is CATSDSPRDTQYF.

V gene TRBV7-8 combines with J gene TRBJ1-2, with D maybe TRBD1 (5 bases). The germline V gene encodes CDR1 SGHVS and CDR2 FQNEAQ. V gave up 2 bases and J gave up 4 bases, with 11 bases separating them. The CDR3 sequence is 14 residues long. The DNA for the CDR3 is TGTGCCAGCAGCTTAAATAATAGGGGCTATGGCTACACCTTC. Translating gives CASSLNNRGYGYTF.

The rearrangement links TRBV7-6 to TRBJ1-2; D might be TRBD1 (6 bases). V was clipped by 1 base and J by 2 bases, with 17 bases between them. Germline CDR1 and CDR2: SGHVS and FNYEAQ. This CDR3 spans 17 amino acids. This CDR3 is CASSLEPGVNGNYGYTF. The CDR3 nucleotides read TGTGCCAGCAGCTTAGAGCCAGGGGTAAATGGGAACTATGGCTACACCTTC.

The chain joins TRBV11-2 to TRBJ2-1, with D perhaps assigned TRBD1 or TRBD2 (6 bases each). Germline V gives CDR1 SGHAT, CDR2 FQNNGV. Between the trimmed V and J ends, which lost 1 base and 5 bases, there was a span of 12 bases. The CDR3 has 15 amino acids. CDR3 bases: TGTGCCAGCAGCTTAGGGGGGGCAGGAAACAATGAGCAGTTCTTC. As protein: CASSLGGAGNNEQFF.

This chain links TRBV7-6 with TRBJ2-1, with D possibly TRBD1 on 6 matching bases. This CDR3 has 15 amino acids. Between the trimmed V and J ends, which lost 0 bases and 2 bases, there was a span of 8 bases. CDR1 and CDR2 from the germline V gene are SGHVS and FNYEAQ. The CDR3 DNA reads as TGTGCCAGCAGCTTAGCAGGACAGACCTACAATGAGCAGTTCTTC. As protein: CASSLAGQTYNEQFF.

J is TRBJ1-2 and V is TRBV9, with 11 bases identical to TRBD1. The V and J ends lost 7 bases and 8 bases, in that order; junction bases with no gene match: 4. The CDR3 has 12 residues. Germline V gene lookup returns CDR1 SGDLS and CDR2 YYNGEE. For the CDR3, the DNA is TGTGCCAGCGGACAGGGGGCGCGGGGCTACACCTTC. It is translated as CASGQGARGYTF.

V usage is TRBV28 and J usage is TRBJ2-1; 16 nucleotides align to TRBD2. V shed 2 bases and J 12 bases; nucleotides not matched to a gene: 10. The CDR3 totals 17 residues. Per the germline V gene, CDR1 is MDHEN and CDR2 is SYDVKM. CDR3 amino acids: CASSLAAGLAGGQGQFF. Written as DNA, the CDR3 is TGTGCCAGCAGTTTAGCTGCGGGACTAGCGGGGGGGCAAGGGCAGTTCTTC.

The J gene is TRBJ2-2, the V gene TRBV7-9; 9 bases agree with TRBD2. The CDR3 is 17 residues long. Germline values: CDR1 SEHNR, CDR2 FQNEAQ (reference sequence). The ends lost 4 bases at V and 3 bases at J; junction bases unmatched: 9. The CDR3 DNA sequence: TGTGCCAGCAGCTCCCCTCGCGGGGGGGCGGACACCGGGGAGCTGTTTTTT. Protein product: CASSSPRGGADTGELFF.

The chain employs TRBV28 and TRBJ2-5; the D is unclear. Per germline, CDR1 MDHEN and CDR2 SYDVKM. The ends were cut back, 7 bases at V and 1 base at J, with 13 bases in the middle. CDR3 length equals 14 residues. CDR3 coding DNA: TGTGCCAGCACCGAGTCATGGTCCCAAGAGACCCAGTACTTC. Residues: CASTESWSQETQYF.

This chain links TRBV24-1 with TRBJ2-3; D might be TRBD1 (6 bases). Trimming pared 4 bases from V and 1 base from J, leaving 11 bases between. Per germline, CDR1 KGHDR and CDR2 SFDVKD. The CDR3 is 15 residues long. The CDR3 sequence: CATSDPTGGTDTQYF. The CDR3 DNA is TGTGCCACCAGTGACCCGACAGGCGGCACAGATACGCAGTATTTT.

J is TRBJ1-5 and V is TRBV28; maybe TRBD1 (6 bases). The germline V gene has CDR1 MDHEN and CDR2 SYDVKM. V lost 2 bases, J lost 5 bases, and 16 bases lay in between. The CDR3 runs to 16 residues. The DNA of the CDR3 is TGTGCCAGCAGTTTACTGGGGGGGTCAGGGGATCAGCCCCAGCATTTT. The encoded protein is CASSLLGGSGDQPQHF.

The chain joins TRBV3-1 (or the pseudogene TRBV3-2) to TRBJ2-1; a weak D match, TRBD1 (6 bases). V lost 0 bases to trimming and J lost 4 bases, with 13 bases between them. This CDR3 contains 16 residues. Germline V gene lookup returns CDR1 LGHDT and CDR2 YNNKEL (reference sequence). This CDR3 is CASSQDRGLDYNEQFF. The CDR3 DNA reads TGTGCCAGCAGCCAAGACAGGGGCCTTGATTACAATGAGCAGTTCTTC.

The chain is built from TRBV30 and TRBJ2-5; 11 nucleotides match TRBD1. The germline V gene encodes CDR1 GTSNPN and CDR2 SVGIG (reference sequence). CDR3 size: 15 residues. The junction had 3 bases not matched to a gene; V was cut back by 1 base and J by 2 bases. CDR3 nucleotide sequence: TGTGCCTGGAGTGGGGACAGGGGGTTTCAAGAGACCCAGTACTTC. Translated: CAWSGDRGFQETQYF. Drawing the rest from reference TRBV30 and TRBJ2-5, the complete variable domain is SQTIHQWPATLVQPVGSPLSLECTVEGTSNPNLYWYRQAAGRGLQLLFYSVGIGQISSEVPQNLSASRPQDRQFILSSKKLLLSDSGFYLCAWSGDRGFQETQYFGPGTRLLVL.

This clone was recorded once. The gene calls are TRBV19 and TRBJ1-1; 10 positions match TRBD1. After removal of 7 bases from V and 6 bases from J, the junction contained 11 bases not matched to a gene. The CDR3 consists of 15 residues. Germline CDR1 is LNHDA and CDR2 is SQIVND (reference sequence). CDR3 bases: TGTGCCAGTAACAAACTCCCCGGACAGGGGGCTGAAGCTTTCTTT. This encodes CASNKLPGQGAEAFF.

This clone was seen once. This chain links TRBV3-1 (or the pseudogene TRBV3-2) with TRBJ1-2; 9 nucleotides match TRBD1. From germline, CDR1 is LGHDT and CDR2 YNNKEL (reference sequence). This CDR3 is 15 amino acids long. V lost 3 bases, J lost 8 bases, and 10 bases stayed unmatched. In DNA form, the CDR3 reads TGTGCCAGCAGCCAGGGCTTACAGGGGGCGAAAGGCTACACCTTC. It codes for CASSQGLQGAKGYTF.

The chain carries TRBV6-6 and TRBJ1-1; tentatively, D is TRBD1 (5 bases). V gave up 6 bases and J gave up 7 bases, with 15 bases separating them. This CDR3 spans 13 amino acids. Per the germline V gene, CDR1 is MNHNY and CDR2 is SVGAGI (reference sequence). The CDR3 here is CASSPIGTFEAFF. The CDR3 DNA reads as TGTGCCAGCAGCCCGATTGGGACTTTTGAAGCTTTCTTT.

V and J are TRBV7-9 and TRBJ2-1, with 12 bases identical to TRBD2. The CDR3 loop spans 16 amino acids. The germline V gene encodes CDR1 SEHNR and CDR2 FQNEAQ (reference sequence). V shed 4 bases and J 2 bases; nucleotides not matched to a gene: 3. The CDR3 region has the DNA TGTGCCAGCAGCTCATGGACTAGCGGGGCCTACAATGAGCAGTTCTTC. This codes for CASSSWTSGAYNEQFF.